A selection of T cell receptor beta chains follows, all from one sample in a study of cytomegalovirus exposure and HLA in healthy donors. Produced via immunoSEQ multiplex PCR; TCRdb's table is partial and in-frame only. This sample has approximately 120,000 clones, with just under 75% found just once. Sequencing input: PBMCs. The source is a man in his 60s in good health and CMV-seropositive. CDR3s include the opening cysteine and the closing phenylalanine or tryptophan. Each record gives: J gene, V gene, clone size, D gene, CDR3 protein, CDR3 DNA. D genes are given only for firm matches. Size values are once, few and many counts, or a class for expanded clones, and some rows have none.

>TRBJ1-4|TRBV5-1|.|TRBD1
CASSVGTEEKLFF
TGCGCCAGCAGCGTCGGGACAGAAGAAAAACTGTTTTTT
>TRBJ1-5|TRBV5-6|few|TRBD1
CASSEQGSQPQHF
TGTGCCAGCAGTGAACAGGGGAGTCAGCCCCAGCATTTT
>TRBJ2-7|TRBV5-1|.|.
CASNELQLSSYEQYF
TGCGCCAGCAACGAACTCCAACTGAGCTCCTACGAGCAGTACTTC
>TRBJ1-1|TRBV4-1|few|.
CASSRKGGPGTTNTEAFF
TGCGCCAGCAGCCGCAAAGGGGGTCCAGGGACGACGAACACTGAAGCTTTCTTT
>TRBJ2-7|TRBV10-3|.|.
CAIRSTGEPYEQYF
TGTGCCATCCGGTCTACGGGAGAACCCTACGAGCAGTACTTC
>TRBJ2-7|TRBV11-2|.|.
CASGQGPYEQYF
TGTGCCAGCGGGCAGGGGCCATACGAGCAGTACTTC
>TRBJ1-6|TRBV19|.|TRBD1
CASSQQGQPSSRLHF
TGTGCCAGTAGCCAACAGGGACAGCCCTCTAGTAGGCTCCACTTT
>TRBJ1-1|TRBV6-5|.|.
CASRPQIRAEAFF
TGTGCCAGCAGGCCCCAAATTCGCGCTGAAGCTTTCTTT
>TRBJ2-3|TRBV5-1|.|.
CASSLTGDTQYF
TGCGCCAGCAGCTTGACAGGGGATACGCAGTATTTT
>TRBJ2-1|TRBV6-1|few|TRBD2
CASSPREEAYNEQFF
TGTGCCAGCAGTCCTCGGGAGGAGGCCTACAATGAGCAGTTCTTC
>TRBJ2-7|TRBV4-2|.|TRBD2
CASSPGLAGEQYF
TGTGCCAGCAGCCCGGGACTAGCTGGCGAGCAGTACTTC
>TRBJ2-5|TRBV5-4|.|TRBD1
CASSLSGQDQETQYF
TGTGCCAGCAGCCTTTCCGGACAGGACCAAGAGACCCAGTACTTC
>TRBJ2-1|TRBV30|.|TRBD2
CAWTQGLAAYNEQFF
TGTGCCTGGACCCAAGGACTAGCGGCGTACAATGAGCAGTTCTTC
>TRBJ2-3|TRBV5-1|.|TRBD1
CASTPGQTHTDTQYF
TGCGCCAGCACACCGGGACAGACCCACACAGATACGCAGTATTTT
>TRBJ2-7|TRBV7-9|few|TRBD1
CASSGTGSAYEQYF
TGTGCCAGCAGTGGGACAGGGAGTGCCTACGAGCAGTACTTC
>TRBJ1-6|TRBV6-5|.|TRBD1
CASSRRGGGNSPLHF
TGTGCCAGCAGCAGGCGAGGGGGCGGCAATTCACCCCTCCACTTT
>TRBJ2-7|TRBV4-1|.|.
CASSHWGDYEQYF
TGCGCCAGCAGCCACTGGGGGGACTACGAGCAGTACTTC
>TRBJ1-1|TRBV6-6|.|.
CASSYWQAAEAFF
TGTGCCAGCAGTTACTGGCAGGCCGCTGAAGCTTTCTTT
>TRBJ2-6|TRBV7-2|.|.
CASSWQGPGANVLTF
TGTGCCAGCAGCTGGCAGGGGCCTGGGGCCAACGTCCTGACTTTC
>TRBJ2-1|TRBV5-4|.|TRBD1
CASEPLAGTGIYNEQFF
TGTGCCAGCGAGCCCCTTGCCGGGACAGGCATCTACAATGAGCAGTTCTTC
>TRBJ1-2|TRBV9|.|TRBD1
CASSVGTGTLYGYTF
TGTGCCAGCAGCGTAGGGACAGGGACGCTCTATGGCTACACCTTC
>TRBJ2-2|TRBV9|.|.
CASSVGGANTGELFF
TGTGCCAGCAGCGTGGGCGGGGCGAACACCGGGGAGCTGTTTTTT
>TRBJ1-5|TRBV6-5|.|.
CASSRDQPQHF
TGTGCCAGCAGTCGAGATCAGCCCCAGCATTTT
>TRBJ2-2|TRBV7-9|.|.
CASSLWGAGELFF
TGTGCCAGCAGTCTTTGGGGAGCCGGGGAGCTGTTTTTT
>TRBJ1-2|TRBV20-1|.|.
CSAQFYGYTF
TGCAGTGCGCAATTCTACGGCTACACCTTC
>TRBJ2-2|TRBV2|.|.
CASSYRVTGELFF
TGTGCCAGCAGCTACAGGGTTACCGGGGAGCTGTTTTTT
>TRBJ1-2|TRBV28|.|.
CASSMTSGLLDYGYTF
TGTGCCAGCAGCATGACCTCTGGGCTACTGGACTATGGCTACACCTTC
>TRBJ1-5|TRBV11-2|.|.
CASSPMGAGQPQHF
TGTGCCAGCAGCCCCATGGGGGCTGGTCAGCCCCAGCATTTT
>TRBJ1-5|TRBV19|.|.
CASSFIDSIKPQHF
TGTGCCAGTAGTTTTATCGACAGTATTAAGCCCCAGCATTTT
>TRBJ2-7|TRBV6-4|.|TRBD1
CASSWDRDSYEQYF
TGTGCCAGCAGCTGGGACAGGGACTCCTACGAGCAGTACTTC
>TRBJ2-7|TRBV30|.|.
CAWSVRGPVISYEQYF
TGTGCCTGGAGTGTCAGGGGCCCGGTGATCTCCTACGAGCAGTACTTC
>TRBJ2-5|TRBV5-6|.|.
CASCVLSRRKPEETQYF
TGTGCCAGCTGTGTGCTCAGCAGGCGAAAACCCGAGGAGACCCAGTACTTC
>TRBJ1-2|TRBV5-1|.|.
CASSLEGQGYTF
TGCGCCAGCAGCTTGGAAGGACAAGGCTACACCTTC
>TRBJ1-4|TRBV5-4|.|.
CASSLFSATNEKLFF
TGTGCCAGCAGCTTGTTCTCGGCAACTAATGAAAAACTGTTTTTT
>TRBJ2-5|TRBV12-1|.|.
CASSFGGTLQETQYF
TGTGCCAGCAGCTTTGGGGGGACTCTCCAAGAGACCCAGTACTTC